This T cell receptor (beta chain) originates from a study of blood T cell repertoires in COVID-19. About the study: Acute and convalescent COVID-19 samples came from the United States, Italy and Spain.

Study processing details: Amplification from reference gene primers served as the basis for estimated nucleated cell counts. TCRdb's table, derived via immunoSEQ multiplex PCR, lists solely in-frame clones and lacks some. D and trimming come from the DNA, and the V and J calls and clone size come from that table. The sample holds fewer than 400,000 clones, around nine tenths seen once. This CDR3 is 11 amino acids long. V was pared by 10 bases and J by 5 bases, with 11 bases between. CDR1 and CDR2 from the germline V gene are MDHEN and SYDVKM. In assigning cohorts, the study relied on participant-reported clinical history. Each recovered donor of Cohort 3 presented with two negative PCRs, clearance, or symptom resolution.

The source of this sequence is a woman in her 30s who had recovered from COVID-19. Material: PBMCs or T cells enriched from blood (not recorded which). The gene calls are TRBV28 and TRBJ2-5; D possibly corresponds to TRBD2 (5 bases). Written as DNA, the CDR3 is TGTGCCACCCGGGGTGGGGAGACCCAGTACTTC. Its protein is CATRGGETQYF.